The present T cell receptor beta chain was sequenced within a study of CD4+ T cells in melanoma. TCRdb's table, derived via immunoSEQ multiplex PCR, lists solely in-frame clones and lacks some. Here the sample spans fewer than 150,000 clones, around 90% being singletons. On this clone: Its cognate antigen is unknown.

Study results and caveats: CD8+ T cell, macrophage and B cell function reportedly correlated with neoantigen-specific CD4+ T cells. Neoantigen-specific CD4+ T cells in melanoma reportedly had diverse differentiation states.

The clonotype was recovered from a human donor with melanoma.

The CDR3 reads CASSLGGQGNYEQYF. Written as DNA, the CDR3 is TGTGCCAGCAGCTTAGGGGGACAGGGAAACTACGAGCAGTACTTC. The chain has TRBV11-1 and TRBJ2-7; 9 bases line up with TRBD1. CDR1 and CDR2 (germline): SGHAT, FQDESV (reference sequence). Unmatched junction bases numbered 4, after V lost 1 base and J lost 3 bases. CDR3 length equals 15 residues.